Sequencing of this T cell receptor beta chain was carried out in a study of cytomegalovirus exposure and HLA in healthy donors. The study, taken as a whole, reports: In a later analysis, V- and J-gene trimming of beta chains associated with a DCLRE1C missense variant, replicated independently. Across donors, sequencing depth was assumed by presence/absence analyses to be roughly uniform.

Both 60 Vbeta primers and 13 Jbeta primers went into the PCR. As handled by the study authors: Unique TCR beta chains numbered roughly 80 million in a later analysis, with about 11 million shared. TCRdb keeps only in-frame clones here, not all; method: immunoSEQ multiplex PCR. V and J calls and clone size are copied from that table; D and trimming were computed from the DNA. This sample has 74,000 or so clones, with 70% to 85% found just once. The donors, nominally healthy at sampling, likely had unrecorded immune exposures. Germline V gives CDR1 MNHEY, CDR2 SVGAGI. Between the trimmed V and J ends, which lost 5 bases and 10 bases, there was a span of 12 bases. The CDR3 has 12 residues. This clone showed up just once. No antigen is known for it.

The V and J genes are TRBV6-5 and TRBJ2-1; tentative D call: TRBD2 (5 bases). The sequenced material came from PBMCs. The sequence was collected from a woman in her thirties or forties in good health and CMV-seronegative. CDR3 amino acids: CASSTLRGEQFF. As DNA, the CDR3 is TGTGCCAGCAGTACCTTGAGAGGGGAGCAGTTCTTC.